The present T cell receptor beta chain was sequenced within a study of blood T cell repertoires in COVID-19. The repertoire was sequenced with immunoSEQ multiplex PCR; TCRdb's copy has only in-frame clones and lacks some. This table holds some 200,000 clones, just over 85% found once. Germline V lookup: CDR1 LNHDA, CDR2 SQIVND (reference sequence). Losses at the gene ends were 7 bases for V and 8 bases for J; bases not matched to a gene: 10. The CDR3 covers 13 residues. Sequenced: peripheral blood. The clonotype comes from a man older than 75 with acute or convalescent COVID-19. The chain has TRBV19 and TRBJ1-2, with 7 bases fitting TRBD1. This CDR3 reads CASNPTDRDGYTF. Written as DNA, the CDR3 is TGTGCCAGTAACCCAACCGACAGGGACGGCTACACCTTC.